The 9 T cell receptor beta chains below come from one sample, sequenced in a study of blood T cell repertoires in COVID-19. Clones were read by immunoSEQ multiplex PCR, and TCRdb kept only the in-frame ones, dropping some. The profile covers under 70,000 clones, with around 93% appearing a single time and about 7% taken by the ten largest. The sample taken for sequencing was peripheral blood. These TCRs come from a woman aged 55 to 70 with active or convalescent COVID-19.

J is TRBJ2-7 and V is TRBV6-5; D gene ambiguous. V gave up 0 bases and J gave up 3 bases, with 6 bases separating them. Germline V gives CDR1 MNHEY, CDR2 SVGAGI. This CDR3 has 13 amino acids. CDR3 residues: CASSYSGVYEQYF. CDR3 DNA sequence: TGTGCCAGCAGTTACTCCGGAGTCTACGAGCAGTACTTC.

The chain combines TRBV4-1 with TRBJ1-3; 7 nucleotides agree with TRBD1. Germline V gives CDR1 MGHRA, CDR2 YSYEKL. This CDR3 is 17 amino acids long. Trimming cost V 0 bases and J 2 bases; bases outside gene matches: 7. Here the CDR3 DNA reads TGCGCCAGCAGCCAAGATTGGGGGCAGGGGGCTGGAAACACCATATATTTT. Encoded protein: CASSQDWGQGAGNTIYF.

The chain couples TRBV11-2 to TRBJ2-5, with 14 nucleotides matching TRBD2. The V and J ends lost 5 bases and 5 bases, in that order; junction bases with no gene match: 10. The V gene's germline CDR1 is SGHAT and CDR2 FQNNGV. The CDR3 runs 17 residues. CDR3 sequence (DNA): TGTGCCAGCAGCCCACCCATCTGGACTAGCGGGAGGGAGACCCAGTACTTC. It encodes CASSPPIWTSGRETQYF.

The chain has TRBV19 and TRBJ2-1; D remains unclear. Trimming shortened V by 5 bases and J by 0 bases, and 11 bases separated the two germline ends. This CDR3 has 15 residues. The germline CDR1 and CDR2 sequences are LNHDA and SQIVND (reference sequence). The CDR3 coding sequence is TGTGCCAGTAGTGATCGCGGTAGCTCCTACAATGAGCAGTTCTTC. Amino acid sequence: CASSDRGSSYNEQFF.

This CDR3 is CSASPPGRPGYEQYF. The CDR3 region has the DNA TGCAGTGCTAGTCCCCCCGGGAGGCCAGGGTACGAGCAGTACTTC. This sequence joins TRBV20-1 and TRBJ2-7, with 7 nucleotides matching TRBD2. The germline CDR1 and CDR2 sequences are DFQATT and SNEGSKA (reference sequence). This CDR3 comprises 15 residues. J gave up 4 bases and V 3 bases, and 12 bases lay outside the gene matches.

The V call is TRBV28, the J call TRBJ2-1; TRBD2 matches at 7 bases. V lost 6 bases to trimming and J lost 1 base; unmatched junction nucleotides: 6. The CDR3 is made up of 15 amino acids. Germline-derived CDR1 and CDR2 are MDHEN and SYDVKM. The chain's CDR3 is CASSPGRLSYNEQFF. CDR3 DNA sequence: TGTGCCAGCAGCCCCGGGAGGCTTTCCTACAATGAGCAGTTCTTC.

The chain uses TRBV30 and TRBJ2-7, with 9 bases fitting TRBD1. Germline-derived CDR1 and CDR2 are GTSNPN and SVGIG (reference sequence). After removal of 2 bases from V and 2 bases from J, the junction contained 19 bases not matched to a gene. There are 19 residues in the CDR3. The CDR3: CAWSPRDRVNPSTTYEQYF. The CDR3 region has the DNA TGTGCCTGGAGTCCCCGGGACAGGGTAAACCCATCAACAACCTACGAGCAGTACTTC.

This clone appeared once. The chain uses TRBV13 and TRBJ2-1; 7 bases align to TRBD1. The length of the CDR3 is 17 residues. Germline CDR1 PRHDT, CDR2 FYEKMQ (reference sequence). V dropped 4 bases and J dropped 7; count of bases not matched to a gene: 16. CDR3 coding DNA: TGTGCCAGCAGCTCACTGAAAACGACAGGGTTGAGGAATGAGCAGTTCTTC. As protein: CASSSLKTTGLRNEQFF.

The chain has TRBV6-5 and TRBJ1-5; the match to TRBD1 covers 9 bases. Germline V CDR1 and CDR2: MNHEY, SVGAGI. V shed 4 bases, J shed 7 bases, and the junction held 11 bases outside the gene matches. The CDR3 has 16 residues. The CDR3 loop is CASSSETGQGRQPQHF. The DNA of the CDR3 is TGTGCCAGCAGTTCGGAGACGGGACAGGGTAGACAGCCCCAGCATTTT.